This TCR beta chain was sequenced during a study of shared clonotypes between healthy human individuals. Study context: The donors, a couple of women and three men, were aged 18 to 49. General observations from the study: On the whole, naive subsets had larger estimated richness than memory subsets had.

Germline V gene sequence: CDR1 SEHNR, CDR2 FQNEAQ (reference sequence). This CDR3 contains 17 residues. V lost 5 bases to trimming and J lost 4 bases; unmatched junction nucleotides: 8. On this clone: Its antigen is unknown.

Produced via immunoSEQ multiplex PCR; TCRdb's table is partial and in-frame only. The data show 1,500,000 or so clones, roughly 96% seen once. This receptor was identified in a man aged 25-45 years in good health. Sequenced material: naive CD4+ T cells sorted from blood. The subset is: CD45RA+ positively selected. The chain combines TRBV7-9 with TRBJ2-5, with TRBD2 matching over 15 bases. CDR3 sequence (DNA): TGTGCCAGCAGCAAGTCCACGGGACTAGCGGGAGGAGAGACCCAGTACTTC. Its translation: CASSKSTGLAGGETQYF.